The text below deals with one TCR beta chain. This clone was picked up a small number of times. It lacks a known antigen. It has no much larger one-base neighbor in the sample; base qualities were not kept. The data stem from a study of metastatic and nonmetastatic thyroid tumors (dated by TCRdb to the early 2020s). Looking at the study overall: Repertoires were compared across peripheral blood and tumor or nodule tissue samples from malignant and benign thyroid patients.

Broader findings and caveats from the paper: In both blood and tumor samples, malignant tumors were reported to have significantly higher TCR beta diversity than benign nodules.

No patient had received any treatment before thyroid surgery. Using T-cell receptor beta sequencing, the researchers looked back retrospectively at clinical samples from patients, gathered between about 2011 and 2019. The library was built by means of PCR. The sequencer listed for this sample is Illumina HiSeq 4000. High-throughput sequencing was used to profile the TCR beta-chain CDR3 region of every patient. Regarding the original processing steps: The researchers built a classifier to tell apart papillary thyroid cancer patients with distant metastasis, based on CDR3 differences among clinicopathological groups. Repertoire diversity was assessed with the Shannon index, and tumor-blood repertoire similarity with the Morisita-Horn index. The public reads were reprocessed in TCRdb via fastp at Q25 and MiXCR, keeping in-frame beta chains. These V and J calls are TCRdb output, not the study's own analysis. In this sample the table shows around 21,000 clones, around two fifths of which occur a single time. More than 20% of the sample is in the top ten clones.

The CDR3 covers 13 residues, taking in both the cysteine and the phenylalanine. Just CDR3 DNA is preserved here, 39 bases in frame from base 1. Taken from the germline V gene (reference sequence), the CDR1 and CDR2 loops are LNHDA and SQIVND. V was cut back by 5 bases and J by 10 bases, leaving a gap of 15 bases between them. This TCR derives from a female donor with papillary thyroid cancer or a benign thyroid nodule (not recorded which). Some clones in this sample may be carry-over from other donors' samples. The sequence links TRBV19 to TRBJ2-1; no D gene is confidently identified. Sequenced: tumor tissue. The sequenced DNA: TGTGCCAGTAGTCTTCGGAGTGGATCGGAGCAGTTCTTC. It translates to CASSLRSGSEQFF.